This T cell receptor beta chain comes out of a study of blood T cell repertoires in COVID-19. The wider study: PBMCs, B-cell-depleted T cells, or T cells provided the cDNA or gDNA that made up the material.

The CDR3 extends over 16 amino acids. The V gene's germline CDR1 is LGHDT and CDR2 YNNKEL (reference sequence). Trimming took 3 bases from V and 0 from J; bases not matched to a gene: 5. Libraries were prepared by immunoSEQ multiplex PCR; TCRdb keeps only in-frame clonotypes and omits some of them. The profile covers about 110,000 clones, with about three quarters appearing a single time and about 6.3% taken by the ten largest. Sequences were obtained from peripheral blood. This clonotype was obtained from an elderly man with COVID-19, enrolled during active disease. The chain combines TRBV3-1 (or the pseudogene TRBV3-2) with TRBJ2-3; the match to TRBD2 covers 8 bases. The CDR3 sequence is CASSQMASGSTDTQYF. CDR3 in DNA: TGTGCCAGCAGCCAGATGGCTAGCGGGAGCACAGATACGCAGTATTTT.